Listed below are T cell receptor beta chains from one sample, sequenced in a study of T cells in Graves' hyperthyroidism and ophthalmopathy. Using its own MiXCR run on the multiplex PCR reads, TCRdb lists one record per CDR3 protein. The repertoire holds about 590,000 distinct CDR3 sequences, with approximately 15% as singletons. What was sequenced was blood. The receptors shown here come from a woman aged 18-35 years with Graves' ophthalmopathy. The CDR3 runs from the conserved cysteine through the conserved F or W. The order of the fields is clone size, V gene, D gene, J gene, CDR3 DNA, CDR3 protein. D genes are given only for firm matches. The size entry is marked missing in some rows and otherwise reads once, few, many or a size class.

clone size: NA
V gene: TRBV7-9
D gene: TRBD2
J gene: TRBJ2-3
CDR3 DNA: TGTGCCAGCAGCTCATCCGGGACTAGCATTGGCCCAGATACGCAGTATTTT
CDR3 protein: CASSSSGTSIGPDTQYF

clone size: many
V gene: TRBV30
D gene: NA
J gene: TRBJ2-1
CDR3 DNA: TGTGCCTGGAGTATGAATTACAATGAGCAGTTCTTC
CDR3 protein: CAWSMNYNEQFF

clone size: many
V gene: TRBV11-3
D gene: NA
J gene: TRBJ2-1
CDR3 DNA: TGTGCCAGCACTCGGGGATACAATGAGCAGTTCTTC
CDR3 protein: CASTRGYNEQFF

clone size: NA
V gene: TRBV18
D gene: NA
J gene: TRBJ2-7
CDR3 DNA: TGTGCCAGCTCACCACCTTCAGGGGGACTTTCCTACGAGCAGTACTTC
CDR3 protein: CASSPPSGGLSYEQYF

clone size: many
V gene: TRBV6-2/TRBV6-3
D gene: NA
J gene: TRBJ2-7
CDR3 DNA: TGTGCCAGCAGTTACTCGTGGGCGGGAAGCTCCTACGAGCAGTACTTC
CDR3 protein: CASSYSWAGSSYEQYF

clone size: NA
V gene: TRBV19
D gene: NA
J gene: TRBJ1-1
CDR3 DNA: TGTGCCATACGCGGTGGGGGCAGGGCCAACACTGAAGCTTTCTTT
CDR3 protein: CAIRGGGRANTEAFF

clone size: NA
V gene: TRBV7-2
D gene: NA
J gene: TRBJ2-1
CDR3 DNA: TGTGCCAGCAGCTCCGCCGGGGCCTCCTACAATGAGCAGTTCTTC
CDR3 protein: CASSSAGASYNEQFF

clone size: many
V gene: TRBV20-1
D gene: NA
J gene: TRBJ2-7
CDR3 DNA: TGCAGTGCTAGAGATCTCAGACTCTCGGGGACTTCCCGCTCCTACGAGCAGTACTTC
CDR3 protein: CSARDLRLSGTSRSYEQYF

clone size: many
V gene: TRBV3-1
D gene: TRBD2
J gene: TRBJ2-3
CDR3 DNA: TGTGCCAGCAGCCAGACTAGCGGGAGCACAGATACGCAGTATTTT
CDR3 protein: CASSQTSGSTDTQYF

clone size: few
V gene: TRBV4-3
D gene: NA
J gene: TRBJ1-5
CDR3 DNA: TGCGCCAGCAGCCAAGATCTCGGGTCGGGCAATCAGCCCCAGCATTTT
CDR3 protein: CASSQDLGSGNQPQHF

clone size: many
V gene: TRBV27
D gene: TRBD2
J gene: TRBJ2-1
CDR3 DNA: TGTGCCAGCAGTCGAGGCAGGACTAGCCAACTGTGGTCCGTTCCCTACAATGAGCAGTTCTTC
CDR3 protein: CASSRGRTSQLWSVPYNEQFF

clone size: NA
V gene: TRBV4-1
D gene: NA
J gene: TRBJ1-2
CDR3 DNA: TGCGCCAGCAGCCACCCACCCAGCGGGAACTATGGCTACACCTTC
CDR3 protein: CASSHPPSGNYGYTF

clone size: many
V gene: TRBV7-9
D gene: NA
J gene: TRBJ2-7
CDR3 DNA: TGTGCCAGCAGCTTAGGTTTGGGGGACTACGAGCAGTACTTC
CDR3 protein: CASSLGLGDYEQYF

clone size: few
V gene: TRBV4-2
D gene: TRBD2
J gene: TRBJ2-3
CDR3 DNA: TGTGCCAGCAGCCATAACTATAAGCGGGGGGGGGATACGCAGTATTTT
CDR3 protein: CASSHNYKRGGDTQYF

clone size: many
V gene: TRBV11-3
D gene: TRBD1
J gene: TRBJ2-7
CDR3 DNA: TGTGCCAGCAGCTCCGGGACAGGGGGCTGGTACGAGCAGTACTTC
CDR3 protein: CASSSGTGGWYEQYF

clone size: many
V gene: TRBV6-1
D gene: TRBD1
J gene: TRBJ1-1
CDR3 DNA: TGTGCCAGCAGTGGCTCGACAGGGTTGAACACTGAAGCTTTCTTT
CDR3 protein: CASSGSTGLNTEAFF

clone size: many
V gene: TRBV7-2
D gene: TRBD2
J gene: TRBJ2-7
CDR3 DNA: TGTGCCAGCAGCTTAGAGAGCGGGGTCCACGAGCAGTACTTC
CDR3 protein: CASSLESGVHEQYF